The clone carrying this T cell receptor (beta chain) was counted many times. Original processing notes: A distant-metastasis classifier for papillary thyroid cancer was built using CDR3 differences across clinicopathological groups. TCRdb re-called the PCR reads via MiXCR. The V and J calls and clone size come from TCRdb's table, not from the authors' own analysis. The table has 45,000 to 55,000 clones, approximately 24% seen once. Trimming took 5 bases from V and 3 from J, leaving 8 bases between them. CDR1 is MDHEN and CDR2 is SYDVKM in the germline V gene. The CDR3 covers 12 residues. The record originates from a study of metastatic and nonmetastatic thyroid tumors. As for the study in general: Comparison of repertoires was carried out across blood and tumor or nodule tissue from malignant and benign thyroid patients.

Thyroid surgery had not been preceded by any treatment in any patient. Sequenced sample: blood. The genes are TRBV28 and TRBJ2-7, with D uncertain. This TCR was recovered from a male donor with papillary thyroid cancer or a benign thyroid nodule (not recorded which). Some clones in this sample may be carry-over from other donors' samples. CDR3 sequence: CASSLSDYEQYF. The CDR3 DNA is TGTGCCAGCAGTCTTTCCGACTACGAGCAGTACTTC.